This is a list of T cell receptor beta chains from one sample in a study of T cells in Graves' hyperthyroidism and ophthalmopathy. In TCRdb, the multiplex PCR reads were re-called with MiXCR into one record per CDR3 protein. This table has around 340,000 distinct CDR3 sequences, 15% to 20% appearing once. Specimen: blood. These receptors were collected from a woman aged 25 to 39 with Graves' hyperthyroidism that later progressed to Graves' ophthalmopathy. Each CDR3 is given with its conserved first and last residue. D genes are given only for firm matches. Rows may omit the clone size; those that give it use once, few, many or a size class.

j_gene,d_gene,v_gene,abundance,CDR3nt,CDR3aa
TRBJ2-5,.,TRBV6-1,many,TGTGCCAGCAGTGTCAGGGCGGAGACCCAGTACTTC,CASSVRAETQYF
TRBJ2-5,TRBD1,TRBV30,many,TGTGCCTGGAGAACACCCCCGGGACAGGGAAAAGAGACCCAGTACTTC,CAWRTPPGQGKETQYF
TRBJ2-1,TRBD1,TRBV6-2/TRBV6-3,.,TGTGCCAGCACTCTGAGGGGGACAGCCGACAATGAGCAGTTCTTC,CASTLRGTADNEQFF
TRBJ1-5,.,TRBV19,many,TGTGCCAGTAATTTTATGGGTCAGCCCCAGCATTTT,CASNFMGQPQHF
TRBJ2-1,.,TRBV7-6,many,TGTGCCAGCAGCCCCCGAACCGGAGGGGACTACAATGAGCAGTTCTTC,CASSPRTGGDYNEQFF
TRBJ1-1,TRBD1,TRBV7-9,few,TGTGCCAGCAGCCCGGGAAGGGGGCTAACGGCTGAAGCTTTCTTT,CASSPGRGLTAEAFF
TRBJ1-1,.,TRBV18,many,TGTGCCAGCTCACAACAGGGCCAGAACACTGAAGCTTTCTTT,CASSQQGQNTEAFF
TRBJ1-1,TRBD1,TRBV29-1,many,TGCAGCGTGGGACAGGGTGGTGAAGCTTTCTTT,CSVGQGGEAFF
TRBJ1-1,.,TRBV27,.,TGTGCCAGCAGTCCAGCTACCGGCTTAGAAGTTTTCTTT,CASSPATGLEVFF
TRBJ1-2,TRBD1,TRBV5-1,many,TGCGCCAGCAGCTTGGAGGGGGCCGCCAACTATGGCTACACCTTC,CASSLEGAANYGYTF
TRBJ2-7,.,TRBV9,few,TGTGCCAGCAGCGCCGATGGAGGCGAGCAGTACTTC,CASSADGGEQYF
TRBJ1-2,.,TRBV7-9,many,TGTGCCAGCAGCTTGACTGCAGGGCACGGCTACACCTTC,CASSLTAGHGYTF
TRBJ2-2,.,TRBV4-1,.,TGCGCCAGCAGCCGCCCCCCGGGGGAGCTGTTTTTT,CASSRPPGELFF
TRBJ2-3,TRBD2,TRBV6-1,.,TGTGCCAGCAGTAAGACTAGCGGCATCACAGATACGCAGTATTTT,CASSKTSGITDTQYF
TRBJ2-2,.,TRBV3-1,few,TGTGCCAGCAGCCAAGAAAATAGTATCACCGGGGAGCTGTTTTTT,CASSQENSITGELFF
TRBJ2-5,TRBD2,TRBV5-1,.,TGCGCCAGCAGCCGACTAGCGGGGTCTACTCGAGAGACCCAGTACTTC,CASSRLAGSTRETQYF
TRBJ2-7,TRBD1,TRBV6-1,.,TGTGCCAGCAGACCCGGGACAGGGAACTACGAGCAGTACTTC,CASRPGTGNYEQYF
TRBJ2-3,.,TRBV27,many,TGTGCCAGCAGTTTTATTCGGGGGTCAGCTAGCACAGATACGCAGTATTTT,CASSFIRGSASTDTQYF
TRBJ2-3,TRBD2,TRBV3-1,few,TGTGCCAGCAGCCGCTGGACTAGCGGGGATTCAGATACGCAGTATTTT,CASSRWTSGDSDTQYF
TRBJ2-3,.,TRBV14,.,TGTGCCAGCAGCCAAAAGTTGAGCGGGCGCCTCGGTCGAGATACGCAGTATTTT,CASSQKLSGRLGRDTQYF
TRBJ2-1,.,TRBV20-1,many,TGCAGTGCTAAATACGGTGCGTTCGATGAGCAGTTCTTC,CSAKYGAFDEQFF
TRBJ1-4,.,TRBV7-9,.,TGTGCCAGCAGCTTAGGTGGACGGACACAGAATGAAAAACTGTTTTTT,CASSLGGRTQNEKLFF
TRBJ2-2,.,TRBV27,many,TGTGCCAGCAGTTTAGTTTGGGGAGGCAGGGACTGGACAACCGGGGAGCTGTTTTTT,CASSLVWGGRDWTTGELFF
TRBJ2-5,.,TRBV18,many,TGTGCCAGCTCACCATCAATGGGGGGAGAGACCCAGTACTTC,CASSPSMGGETQYF
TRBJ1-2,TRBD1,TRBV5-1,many,TGCGCCAGCAGGGAAGGACAGGGGTACGGCTACACCTTC,CASREGQGYGYTF
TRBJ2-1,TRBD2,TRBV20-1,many,TGCAGTGCTAGCGGAACTAGCGGGAGGGACAATGAGCAGTTCTTC,CSASGTSGRDNEQFF
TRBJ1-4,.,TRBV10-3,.,TGTGCCATCAGTGATTCTCCTAATGAAAAACTGTTTTTT,CAISDSPNEKLFF
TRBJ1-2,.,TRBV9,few,TGTGCCAGCAGCGCGAATTCAATGCATGGCTACACCTTC,CASSANSMHGYTF
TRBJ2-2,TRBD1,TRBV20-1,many,TGCAGTGCCCGGGGACAGGGAAACACCGGGGAGCTGTTTTTT,CSARGQGNTGELFF
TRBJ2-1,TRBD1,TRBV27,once,TGTGCCAGCAGTGTACAGGGGGACCCCTACAATGAGCAGTTCTTC,CASSVQGDPYNEQFF
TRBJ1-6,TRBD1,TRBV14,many,TGTGCCAGCAGCGAACAGGGGTTTATATATAATTCACCCCTCCACTTT,CASSEQGFIYNSPLHF
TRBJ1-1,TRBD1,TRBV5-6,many,TGTGCCAGCAGCTTAGGGGGCGTTACTGAAGCTTTCTTT,CASSLGGVTEAFF
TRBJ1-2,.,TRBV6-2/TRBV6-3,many,TGTGCCAGCAGACCGACAATCCCTCACTATGGCTACACCTTC,CASRPTIPHYGYTF
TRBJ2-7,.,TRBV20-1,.,TGCAGTGCTAACGCAGGGATGTTGGAGCAGTACTTC,CSANAGMLEQYF
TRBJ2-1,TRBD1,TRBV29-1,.,TGCAGCGTTGAATCCGGGACAGTTTCGGATGAGCAGTTCTTC,CSVESGTVSDEQFF
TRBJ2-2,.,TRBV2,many,TGTGCCAGCAGACCCACCGGGACAACTGCTGGGGAGCTGTTTTTT,CASRPTGTTAGELFF
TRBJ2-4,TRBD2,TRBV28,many,TGTGCCAGCAGGTCACGACTAGCGCAAAACTTAGCCAAAAACATTCAGTACTTC,CASRSRLAQNLAKNIQYF
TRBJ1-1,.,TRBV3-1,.,TGTGCCAGCAGCCAAGCGTCTGGGCGGTCCAAAGCTTTCTTT,CASSQASGRSKAFF
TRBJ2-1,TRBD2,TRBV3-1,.,TGTGCCAGCAGCCAAGACGGGGGGGGCCACGGTGAGCAGTTCTTC,CASSQDGGGHGEQFF
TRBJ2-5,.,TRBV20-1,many,TGCAGTGCTCCCAGCCAGGGGCGGGGAGAGACCCAGTACTTC,CSAPSQGRGETQYF
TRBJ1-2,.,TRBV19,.,TGTGCCAGTAGTATCCCGGGCTCGCAAACGAGGGGCTACACCTTC,CASSIPGSQTRGYTF
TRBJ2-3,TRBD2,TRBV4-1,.,TGCGCCAGCAGCCGCCGTAGCGGGTGGATTGGAGATACGCAGTATTTT,CASSRRSGWIGDTQYF